What follows are 31 T cell receptor beta chains derived from one specimen sequenced in a study of human T cells and chemical hapten exposure. Time point reported: pre-sensitization, week 0. Treatment indicated: therapeutic diphenylcyclopropenone sensitization with weekly scalp DPC. TCRdb redid the calling of the RACE reads with MiXCR, one entry per CDR3 protein. The sample has roughly 260,000 distinct CDR3 sequences, approximately 8.6% seen once. Sample: whole blood, taken in connection with sensitization to the hapten diphenylcyclopropenone (DPC). Every receptor here comes from a woman aged 40 to 49 with alopecia areata. Some clones in this sample may be carry-over from other donors' samples.

This chain links TRBV4-2 with TRBJ2-3; unclear D gene. From germline, CDR1 is LGHNA and CDR2 YNFKEQ. Trimming cost V 4 bases and J 2 bases, with 10 bases left between them. The CDR3 covers 14 residues. The CDR3 sequence is CASSPIDSTDTQYF. The DNA of the CDR3 is TGTGCCAGCAGCCCTATCGACTCCACAGATACGCAGTATTTT.

CDR3: CASKGLRAFF. The CDR3 DNA sequence: TGTGCCAGCAAGGGATTGCGGGCTTTCTTT. This sequence joins TRBV6-2 or TRBV6-3 and TRBJ1-1; unclear D gene. The V gene's germline CDR1 is MNHEY and CDR2 SVGEGT. This CDR3 region has 10 residues. Trimming took off 7 bases at V and 11 bases at J, with 11 bases between the two ends.

The chain recombines TRBV20-1 with TRBJ2-3; no definite D call. Looked up from germline, CDR1 is DFQATT and CDR2 is SNEGSKA (reference sequence). V was clipped by 5 bases and J by 8 bases, with 11 bases between them. The CDR3 is made up of 11 amino acids. CDR3 coding DNA: TGCAGTGCTGCCCTCTGGGGTACGCAGTATTTT. As protein: CSAALWGTQYF.

This clonotype has just a few counts. CDR3 in amino acids: CASSYRVMNTEAFF. CDR3 nucleotide sequence: TGTGCCAGCAGTTACAGAGTGATGAACACTGAAGCTTTCTTT. This sequence joins TRBV6-5 and TRBJ1-1; D remains unclear. The CDR3 is 14 amino acids. Germline V CDR1 and CDR2: MNHEY, SVGAGI. V lost 2 bases, J lost 0 bases, and 7 bases lay in between.

The CDR3 reads CATSRAPGLAGGETQYF. The CDR3 DNA reads as TGTGCCACCAGCAGGGCACCGGGACTAGCGGGAGGTGAGACCCAGTACTTC. The V call is TRBV15, the J call TRBJ2-5; 15 positions agree with TRBD2. In germline, CDR1 is LNHNV, CDR2 YYDKDF (reference sequence). Unmatched junction bases numbered 7, after V lost 3 bases and J lost 5 bases. This CDR3 is built from 17 residues.

This clonotype was observed a handful of times. This chain links TRBV7-8 with TRBJ2-3; the match to TRBD1 covers 7 bases. The CDR3 contains 20 residues. From germline, CDR1 is SGHVS and CDR2 FQNEAQ. Germline trimming cut 5 bases from V and 2 bases from J; bases unmatched to any gene: 22. The CDR3 loop reads CASSLTSWPKAGTVTDTQYF. CDR3 coding DNA: TGTGCCAGCAGCCTCACTTCGTGGCCAAAAGCCGGGACAGTCACAGATACGCAGTATTTT. Full variable domain (missing parts from reference TRBV7-8 and TRBJ2-3): GAGVSQSPRYKVAKRGQDVALRCDPISGHVSLFWYQQALGQGPEFLTYFQNEAQLDKSGLPSDRFFAERPEGSVSTLKIQRTQQEDSAVYLCASSLTSWPKAGTVTDTQYFGPGTRLTVL.

The gene calls are TRBV18 and TRBJ2-1, with TRBD2 as a possible D gene (6 bases). The CDR3 spans 14 residues. Looked up from germline, CDR1 is KGHSH and CDR2 is LQKENI. Trimming left V 4 bases short and J 7 bases short, with 14 bases between. The CDR3 loop reads CASSLLWEVNEQFF. CDR3 DNA: TGTGCCAGCTCACTACTGTGGGAGGTAAATGAGCAGTTCTTC.

The J gene is TRBJ2-1, the V gene TRBV10-3; possibly TRBD2 for D (6 bases). CDR1 ENHRY and CDR2 SYGVKD come from the germline V gene. Deletions cut 5 bases from V and 0 bases from J, with 11 bases between. CDR3 length: 15 amino acids. The CDR3 nucleotides read TGTGCCATCAGTTCGGGACTGAGCTCCTACAATGAGCAGTTCTTC. Amino acids: CAISSGLSSYNEQFF.

Concerning this clonotype: Compared with germline, one end of the junction differs, possibly owing to a read error. The rearrangement uses TRBV28 and TRBJ1-5, with TRBD1 as a possible D gene (6 bases). CDR3 size: 12 residues. The germline gives CDR1 MDHEN, CDR2 SYDVKM. The DNA for the CDR3 is TGTGTCAGCAGTAACAGGGATCAGCCCCAGCATTTT. Translating gives CVSSNRDQPQHF.

This clonotype showed up just a few times. The rearrangement joins TRBV6-5 to TRBJ2-1, with a tentative D call TRBD2 (5 bases). With 0 bases removed from V and 4 bases from J, the gap between germline ends came to 13 bases. Germline loops: CDR1 MNHEY, CDR2 SVGAGI. The CDR3 extends over 16 amino acids. The CDR3 nucleotides read TGTGCCAGCAGTTACTCTCTCGGTCGGAGGTACAATGAGCAGTTCTTC. Translated: CASSYSLGRRYNEQFF.

The V and J genes are TRBV6-5 and TRBJ2-4; 9 bases are a match to TRBD2. This CDR3 comprises 16 residues. V lost 6 bases and J lost 6; bases outside the gene matches: 12. Germline lookup yields CDR1 MNHEY and CDR2 SVGAGI. The CDR3 region has the DNA TGTGCCAGCAGCCTGGTTAGTAGCGGGAGCGGAAACATTCAGTACTTC. Protein sequence: CASSLVSSGSGNIQYF.

This chain uses TRBV4-2 with TRBJ2-5; 7 nucleotides line up with TRBD2. Germline V lookup: CDR1 LGHNA, CDR2 YNFKEQ. Unmatched junction bases numbered 19, after V lost 0 bases and J lost 9 bases. The length of the CDR3 is 18 residues. The CDR3 region has the DNA TGTGCCAGCAGCCAAGATGCAGGACTAACGGGAGGTTCCCGGCCCCAGTACTTC. It yields the protein CASSQDAGLTGGSRPQYF.

This clonotype was picked up many times. J is TRBJ2-1 and V is TRBV15, with 10 bases matching TRBD2. This CDR3 is 15 amino acids long. CDR1 and CDR2 (germline): LNHNV, YYDKDF (reference sequence). J was trimmed by 7 bases and V by 3 bases; bases with no gene match: 6. The CDR3 coding sequence is TGTGCCACCAGCAGGTATGGACTAGCGGTGAATGAGCAGTTCTTC. Its translation: CATSRYGLAVNEQFF.

V and J are TRBV6-5 and TRBJ1-1, with 9 nucleotides matching TRBD1. CDR1 is MNHEY and CDR2 is SVGAGI in the germline V gene. Unmatched junction bases numbered 7, after V lost 5 bases and J lost 3 bases. There are 15 residues in the CDR3. The CDR3 sequence: CASSARGQGDTEAFF. CDR3 coding DNA: TGTGCCAGCAGTGCCCGGGGACAGGGAGACACTGAAGCTTTCTTT.

A few counts support this clonotype. This chain connects TRBV18 to TRBJ1-5, with no clear D. The CDR3 contains 15 residues. Trimming took 3 bases from V and 4 from J, leaving 13 bases between them. Germline CDR1 reads KGHSH; CDR2 reads LQKENI. The CDR3 DNA is TGTGCCAGCTCACCGCAAAACAGCGCTAATCAGCCCCAGCATTTT. Its translation: CASSPQNSANQPQHF.

This clonotype appeared a few times. The rearrangement joins TRBV5-5 to TRBJ2-7, with 9 nucleotides matching TRBD1. Germline lookup yields CDR1 SGHKS and CDR2 YYEKEE (reference sequence). Germline trimming cut 4 bases from V and 4 bases from J; bases unmatched to any gene: 12. This CDR3 comprises 16 residues. CDR3 nucleotide sequence: TGTGCCAGCAGCCTCACGGGCGGGGACAGGGTGTACGAGCAGTACTTC. Protein product: CASSLTGGDRVYEQYF.

The chain has TRBV20-1 and TRBJ1-2; D might be TRBD1 (6 bases). V was cut by 0 bases and J by 4 bases, with 15 bases left in between. CDR3 length equals 15 residues. The germline CDR1 and CDR2 sequences are DFQATT and SNEGSKA (reference sequence). The CDR3 DNA is TGCAGTGCTAGAGATGGGGCCCAGGGGCTCTATGGCTACACCTTC. Translated, it gives CSARDGAQGLYGYTF.

This clonotype has a handful of counts. The J gene is TRBJ2-5, the V gene TRBV25-1, with 9 nucleotides matching TRBD1. V lost 4 bases and J lost 1; bases outside the gene matches: 7. Germline assignment: CDR1 MGHDK and CDR2 SYGVNS. The CDR3 is 16 amino acids. CDR3 nucleotides: TGTGCCAGCAGTGTGGTCTTGGGACAGGGCCAAGAGACCCAGTACTTC. It specifies CASSVVLGQGQETQYF.

This clonotype occurred many times. The chain employs TRBV5-1 and TRBJ2-3; 8 bases are shared with TRBD2. Germline CDR1 is SGHRS and CDR2 is YFSETQ. The length of the CDR3 is 16 residues. With 4 bases clipped from V and 5 bases from J, the junction kept 12 bases outside the gene matches. The DNA of the CDR3 is TGCGCCAGCAGCCTAGGGACTAGTAGGTCCCTAGATACGCAGTATTTT. Amino acids: CASSLGTSRSLDTQYF.

The rearrangement joins TRBV29-1 to TRBJ2-1, with TRBD2 matching 12 bases. This CDR3 comprises 13 residues. Trimming at V came to 6 bases and at J to 7 bases, leaving 4 bases not matched to a gene. Germline V gives CDR1 SQVTM, CDR2 ANQGSEA. In DNA form, the CDR3 reads TGCAGCGTAGGACTAGCGGGATTGAATGAGCAGTTCTTC. Protein: CSVGLAGLNEQFF.

This clonotype appeared a few times. The V and J genes are TRBV6-4 and TRBJ2-1; a possible D gene is TRBD1 (6 bases). The CDR3 extends over 14 amino acids. Trimming took off 4 bases at V and 5 bases at J, with 12 bases between the two ends. The germline CDR1 and CDR2 sequences are MRHNA and SNTAGT. DNA of the CDR3: TGTGCCAGCAGTGTCGACAGGTTCAACAATGAGCAGTTCTTC. As protein: CASSVDRFNNEQFF.

This clonotype has more than one count but fewer than ten. V and J are TRBV6-6 and TRBJ1-4, with no clear D. In germline, CDR1 is MNHNY, CDR2 SVGAGI (reference sequence). V shed 8 bases and J shed 4 bases, with 17 bases lying between them. The CDR3 runs 15 residues. In DNA, the CDR3 is TGTGCCAGCCGGTCTCATGCCAGCTATAATGAAAAACTGTTTTTT. It encodes CASRSHASYNEKLFF.

The rearrangement uses TRBV5-1 and TRBJ2-7; 10 bases are a match to TRBD1. Germline CDR1 SGHRS, CDR2 YFSETQ. There are 14 residues in the CDR3. J gave up 4 bases and V 7 bases, and 8 bases lay outside the gene matches. CDR3 residues: CASGKRQGAYEQYF. CDR3 sequence (DNA): TGCGCCAGCGGGAAGCGACAGGGGGCTTACGAGCAGTACTTC.

This clonotype showed up just a few times. The rearrangement links TRBV4-2 to TRBJ2-7; the D is unclear. Germline CDR1 reads LGHNA; CDR2 reads YNFKEQ. The CDR3 contains 15 residues. V gave up 0 bases and J gave up 2 bases, with 11 bases separating them. The CDR3: CASSQDYGTPYEQYF. CDR3 nucleotide sequence: TGTGCCAGCAGCCAAGATTATGGCACTCCCTACGAGCAGTACTTC.

This clonotype has just a few counts. V usage is TRBV7-2 and J usage is TRBJ1-1; 7 nucleotides agree with TRBD1. Germline CDR1 SGHTA, CDR2 FQGNSA. The V gene end was trimmed by 4 bases and the J gene end by 2 bases; junction bases not matched to a gene: 7. The CDR3 totals 15 residues. CDR3 DNA: TGTGCCAGCAGCTGGTTGAAGGGGGCTAACACTGAAGCTTTCTTT. It yields the protein CASSWLKGANTEAFF.

The V call is TRBV28, the J call TRBJ2-1; the match to TRBD2 covers 12 bases. After removal of 8 bases from V and 4 bases from J, the junction contained 15 bases not matched to a gene. This CDR3 is 18 amino acids long. The V gene's germline CDR1 is MDHEN and CDR2 SYDVKM. As DNA, the CDR3 is TGTGCCAGCTTCTCCGGGACTAGCGGGCTCTTGCGTTACAATGAGCAGTTCTTC. It codes for CASFSGTSGLLRYNEQFF.

This clonotype was seen ten or more times. The chain couples TRBV7-2 to TRBJ1-3; 8 positions agree with TRBD1. Germline trimming cut 5 bases from V and 11 bases from J; bases unmatched to any gene: 8. Germline CDR1 SGHTA, CDR2 FQGNSA. The CDR3 consists of 13 residues. CDR3 sequence reads: CASSGDRTGAIYF. CDR3 bases: TGTGCCAGCAGCGGGGACAGGACGGGGGCCATATATTTT.

The sample holds a few counts of this clonotype. V and J are TRBV10-3 and TRBJ2-3; 7 bases are shared with TRBD2. Germline V gives CDR1 ENHRY, CDR2 SYGVKD. The ends lost 7 bases at V and 2 bases at J; junction bases unmatched: 9. The CDR3 spans 15 residues. The CDR3 loop is CAIMGGKRTTDTQYF. In nucleotides, the CDR3 is TGTGCCATCATGGGGGGGAAGCGGACCACAGATACGCAGTATTTT.

This clonotype was picked up many times. The V gene is TRBV29-1, the J gene TRBJ2-2; 7 bases match TRBD1. Germline CDR1 is SQVTM and CDR2 is ANQGSEA. The V segment lost 4 bases and the J segment 4 bases; nucleotides outside the gene matches: 9. The CDR3 runs 15 residues. The DNA of the CDR3 is TGCAGCGTTGCTCTAGGGGGCTCCGGCACCGGGGAGCTGTTTTTT. It codes for CSVALGGSGTGELFF.

This chain connects TRBV20-1 to TRBJ2-7, with 15 bases that match TRBD2. Per germline, CDR1 DFQATT and CDR2 SNEGSKA (reference sequence). Trimming took 3 bases from V and 4 from J; bases not matched to a gene: 13. The CDR3 is 18 residues long. In DNA, the CDR3 is TGCAGTGCTAGTCTCCCGGGACTAGCGGGAGGCGCGATTTACGAGCAGTACTTC. It specifies CSASLPGLAGGAIYEQYF.

V usage is TRBV12-3 or TRBV12-4 and J usage is TRBJ1-3; D might be TRBD1 (6 bases). The CDR3 loop spans 14 amino acids. The germline V and J ends were trimmed by 4 bases and 2 bases, with 9 bases remaining between them. The CDR3 protein is CASSSRGAGNTIYF. In nucleotides, the CDR3 is TGTGCCAGCAGTTCAAGGGGGGCTGGAAACACCATATATTTT.